This passage covers 18 T cell receptor beta chains from one sample sequenced in a study of regulatory T cells in long-lasting Graves disease. Stated time point: newly diagnosed GD, antithyroid drugs for less than 3 months. Preparation of the TCR library used RNA extracted from PBMCs. With iRepertoire HTBI primers and Arm-PCR of CDR3 regions, TCR beta libraries were built. TCRdb passed the multiplex PCR reads through MiXCR, listing each CDR3 protein once. The sample yields about 540,000 distinct CDR3 sequences, 13% seen once. These data were likewise used in another study, on T cells in Graves' hyperthyroidism and ophthalmopathy.

Sample: peripheral blood mononuclear cells (PBMCs), taken at new diagnosis, from a patient treated with antithyroid drugs. These receptors were obtained from a man between 25 and 39 years old with Graves disease.

The rearrangement uses TRBV19 and TRBJ2-7; 8 bases are a match to TRBD1. The V gene's germline CDR1 is LNHDA and CDR2 SQIVND (reference sequence). The J segment lost 3 bases and the V segment lost 5 bases, leaving 15 bases of the junction unmatched. The CDR3 is 17 residues long. CDR3 loop: CASSGLAQGQGGYEQYF. The CDR3 coding sequence is TGTGCCAGTAGTGGTCTAGCCCAAGGACAGGGTGGCTACGAGCAGTACTTC.

V usage is TRBV9 and J usage is TRBJ1-3; D possibly corresponds to TRBD1 (5 bases). The length of the CDR3 is 16 residues. Germline V gives CDR1 SGDLS, CDR2 YYNGEE. V was shortened by 0 bases and J by 3 bases, with 13 bases between the two germline ends. CDR3 loop: CASSVGPRRDGNTIYF. CDR3 coding DNA: TGTGCCAGCAGCGTAGGGCCCCGCAGGGATGGAAACACCATATATTTT.

The sample holds many counts of this clonotype. The CDR3 loop reads CASSSSGGTIYNEQFF. The CDR3 bases are TGTGCCAGCAGCTCGTCGGGCGGGACCATCTACAATGAGCAGTTCTTC. The chain recombines TRBV7-8 with TRBJ2-1; possible D gene TRBD2, 6 bases. V was trimmed by 4 bases and J by 3 bases, leaving 16 bases between them. The CDR3 consists of 16 residues. CDR1 SGHVS and CDR2 FQNEAQ come from the germline V gene. The variable domain in full, completed from reference TRBV7-8 and TRBJ2-1, reads GAGVSQSPRYKVAKRGQDVALRCDPISGHVSLFWYQQALGQGPEFLTYFQNEAQLDKSGLPSDRFFAERPEGSVSTLKIQRTQQEDSAVYLCASSSSGGTIYNEQFFGPGTRLTVL.

This clonotype was recorded many times. The chain has TRBV4-1 and TRBJ2-3, with 9 positions matching TRBD2. Trimming took 1 base from V and 5 from J; bases not matched to a gene: 4. Germline V lookup: CDR1 MGHRA, CDR2 YSYEKL. The length of the CDR3 is 15 residues. CDR3 in DNA: TGCGCCAGCAGCCAAGTCTTTAGCGGGAGAGATACGCAGTATTTT. The encoded protein is CASSQVFSGRDTQYF.

This clonotype was recorded many times. The chain is built from TRBV7-8 and TRBJ2-3; 10 positions match TRBD1. CDR3 length equals 15 residues. V shed 5 bases and J 5 bases; nucleotides not matched to a gene: 7. The V gene's germline CDR1 is SGHVS and CDR2 FQNEAQ. Here the CDR3 DNA reads TGTGCCAGCAGCCCCGACAGGGGGCGGGAAGATACGCAGTATTTT. Protein product: CASSPDRGREDTQYF.

The chain carries TRBV11-1 and TRBJ2-3; unclear D gene. Germline V gives CDR1 SGHAT, CDR2 FQDESV (reference sequence). The length of the CDR3 is 14 residues. With 6 bases removed from V and 8 bases from J, the gap between germline ends came to 18 bases. The CDR3 nucleotides read TGTGCCAGCAGGCAAGGAACTACCCCCGGTACGCAGTATTTT. It specifies CASRQGTTPGTQYF.

V is TRBV12-3 or TRBV12-4 and J is TRBJ2-1; D ambiguous. The V end lost 2 bases, the J end lost 10 bases, and 9 bases lay between the germline ends. CDR3 size: 12 residues. CDR3 sequence reads: CASSLTAYEQFF. The CDR3 DNA reads TGTGCCAGCAGTTTAACTGCCTACGAGCAGTTCTTC.

The table lists this clonotype with many counts. The V gene is TRBV10-3, the J gene TRBJ2-5; 9 positions match TRBD2. The trim removed 3 bases at V and 1 base at J, leaving 18 bases unmatched. The CDR3 length is 20 residues. Germline V gives CDR1 ENHRY, CDR2 SYGVKD. DNA for the CDR3: TGTGCCATCAGTGACCCCCCAGGGTCTAGCGGGAAACCCTTCCAAGAGACCCAGTACTTC. Protein sequence: CAISDPPGSSGKPFQETQYF.

The chain carries TRBV10-3 and TRBJ2-1; D gene ambiguous. The CDR3 spans 15 residues. V was cut by 0 bases and J by 6 bases, with 12 bases left in between. The germline V gene encodes CDR1 ENHRY and CDR2 SYGVKD. The CDR3 loop is CAISESGTIANEQFF. CDR3 bases: TGTGCCATCAGTGAGTCCGGTACTATCGCCAATGAGCAGTTCTTC.

This clonotype was observed many times. The V gene is TRBV3-1, the J gene TRBJ2-7, with 8 bases fitting TRBD2. The junction had 8 bases not matched to a gene; V was cut back by 5 bases and J by 2 bases. CDR3 length: 15 residues. Germline V lookup: CDR1 LGHDT, CDR2 YNNKEL (reference sequence). The CDR3 loop is CASSNSLAGTYEQYF. The CDR3 nucleotides read TGTGCCAGCAGCAACTCCCTAGCGGGCACCTACGAGCAGTACTTC.

The chain uses TRBV7-6 and TRBJ1-2; 9 bases align to TRBD1. V was clipped by 1 base and J by 7 bases; unmatched bases: 1. The CDR3 loop spans 13 amino acids. In germline, CDR1 is SGHVS, CDR2 FNYEAQ. CDR3 in amino acids: CASSLGDRVGYTF. CDR3 nucleotide sequence: TGTGCCAGCAGCTTAGGGGACAGGGTTGGCTACACCTTC.

This clonotype has a count of ten or more. CDR3 amino acids: CASSRDLDEQFF. CDR3 nucleotides: TGTGCCAGCTCCCGGGACCTCGACGAGCAGTTCTTC. J is TRBJ2-1 and V is TRBV18, with D perhaps being TRBD1 or TRBD2 (5 bases each). CDR3 length: 12 amino acids. The germline V gene has CDR1 KGHSH and CDR2 LQKENI. Trimming removed 6 bases from V and 10 bases from J, with 13 bases in between.

The gene calls are TRBV7-8 and TRBJ2-5, with D maybe TRBD1 (6 bases). V was pared by 5 bases and J by 4 bases, with 23 bases between. CDR3 length: 17 amino acids. Germline V gives CDR1 SGHVS, CDR2 FQNEAQ. Here the CDR3 reads CASSDRRGGADGETQYF. CDR3 nucleotides: TGTGCCAGCAGCGACCGTCGTGGGGGCGCAGACGGAGAGACCCAGTACTTC.

Many counts were recorded for this clonotype. The chain carries TRBV11-1 and TRBJ2-1; D may be TRBD2 (7 bases). CDR1 and CDR2 from the germline V gene are SGHAT and FQDESV (reference sequence). CDR3 size: 15 residues. V shed 4 bases and J shed 5 bases, with 15 bases lying between them. CDR3 region: CASSSSGGLDNEQFF. The CDR3 nucleotides read TGTGCCAGCAGCTCCTCGGGGGGCCTGGACAATGAGCAGTTCTTC.

The table lists this clonotype with many counts. The V call is TRBV7-9, the J call TRBJ2-1; 15 nucleotides agree with TRBD2. The CDR3 extends over 19 amino acids. Germline V gene lookup returns CDR1 SEHNR and CDR2 FQNEAQ (reference sequence). The J segment lost 9 bases and the V segment lost 5 bases, leaving 17 bases of the junction unmatched. The CDR3 DNA reads TGTGCCAGCAGCGCGTTCCCGGGACTAGCGGGAGGTGAGGGCGGTGAGCAGTTCTTC. Protein product: CASSAFPGLAGGEGGEQFF.

At least ten counts were recorded for this clonotype. This sequence joins TRBV7-2 and TRBJ2-2, with 9 bases that match TRBD2. This CDR3 has 16 amino acids. CDR1 is SGHTA, CDR2 FQGNSA, per germline. The V segment lost 3 bases and the J segment 5 bases; nucleotides outside the gene matches: 7. CDR3 nucleotide sequence: TGTGCCAGCAGCTTCCTAGCGGGATTAATTACCGGGGAGCTGTTTTTT. Protein sequence: CASSFLAGLITGELFF. The entire variable domain, with the rest obtained from reference TRBV7-2 and TRBJ2-2, is as follows: GAGVSQSPSNKVTEKGKDVELRCDPISGHTALYWYRQSLGQGLEFLIYFQGNSAPDKSGLPSDRFSAERTGGSVSTLTIQRTQQEDSAVYLCASSFLAGLITGELFFGEGSRLTVL.

This clonotype was recorded a few times. A clone one base away is much larger, so this may be a read error. The rearrangement joins TRBV11-1 to TRBJ2-2; D ambiguous. The V gene's germline CDR1 is SGHAT and CDR2 FQDESV (reference sequence). The CDR3 spans 13 residues. V lost 4 bases, J lost 3 bases, and 6 bases lay in between. The CDR3 region has the DNA TGTGCCAGCAGCTGGGTGGACACCGGGGAGCTGTTTTTT. Encoded protein: CASSWVDTGELFF.

Ten or more counts support this clonotype. The V call is TRBV12-3 or TRBV12-4, the J call TRBJ1-1; D possibly corresponds to TRBD1 (6 bases). This CDR3 has 13 residues. Trimming pared 8 bases from V and 1 base from J, leaving 11 bases between. The CDR3 region has the DNA TGTGCCAGCGCATTCAGGGGGAACACTGAAGCTTTCTTT. Protein product: CASAFRGNTEAFF.